This TCR beta chain is drawn from a study of blood T cell repertoires in COVID-19. Study background: COVID-19 samples, acute and convalescent, were from the United States, Italy and Spain.

Seattle researchers signed up patients amid active infection and tracked them longitudinally. This CDR3 contains 14 residues. V lost 3 bases and J lost 7, with 16 bases in between. Germline loops: CDR1 KGHSH, CDR2 LQKENI. Assay: immunoSEQ multiplex PCR; the TCRdb copy retains only in-frame clones and omits some. The data contain roughly 480,000 clones, 80% to 90% of them singletons. Sequencing input: peripheral blood. This sequence was found in a man between 18 and 29 years old with COVID-19, enrolled during active disease. The gene calls are TRBV18 and TRBJ2-7; no firm D call. The CDR3 sequence is CASSPSSRVQEQYF. In DNA form, the CDR3 reads TGTGCCAGCTCACCTTCATCACGAGTCCAAGAGCAGTACTTC.